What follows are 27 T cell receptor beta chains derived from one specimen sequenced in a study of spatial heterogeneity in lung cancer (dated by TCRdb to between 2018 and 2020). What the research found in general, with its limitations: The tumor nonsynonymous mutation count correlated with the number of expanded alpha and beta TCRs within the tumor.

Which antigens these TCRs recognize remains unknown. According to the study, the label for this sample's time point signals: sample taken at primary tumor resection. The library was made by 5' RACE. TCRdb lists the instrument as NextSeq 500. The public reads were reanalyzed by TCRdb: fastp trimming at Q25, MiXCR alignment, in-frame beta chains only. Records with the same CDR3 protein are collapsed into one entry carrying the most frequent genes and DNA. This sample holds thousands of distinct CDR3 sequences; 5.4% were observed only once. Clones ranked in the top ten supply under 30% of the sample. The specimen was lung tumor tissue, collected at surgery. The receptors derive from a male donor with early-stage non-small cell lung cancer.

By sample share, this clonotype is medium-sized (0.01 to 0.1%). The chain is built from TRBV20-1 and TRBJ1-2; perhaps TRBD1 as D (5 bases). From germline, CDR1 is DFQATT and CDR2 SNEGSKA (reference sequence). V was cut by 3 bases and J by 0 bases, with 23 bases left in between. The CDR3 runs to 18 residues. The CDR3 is CSASVGAGVGTSNYGYTF. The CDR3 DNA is TGCAGTGCTAGCGTAGGGGCGGGTGTCGGAACCTCTAACTATGGCTACACCTTC.

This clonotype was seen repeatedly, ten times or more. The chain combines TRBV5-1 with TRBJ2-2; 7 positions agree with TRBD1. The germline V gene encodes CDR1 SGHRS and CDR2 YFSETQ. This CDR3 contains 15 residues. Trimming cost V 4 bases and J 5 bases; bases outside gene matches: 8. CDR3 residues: CASSITGAGTGELFF. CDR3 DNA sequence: TGCGCCAGCAGCATCACAGGGGCCGGTACCGGGGAGCTGTTTTTT.

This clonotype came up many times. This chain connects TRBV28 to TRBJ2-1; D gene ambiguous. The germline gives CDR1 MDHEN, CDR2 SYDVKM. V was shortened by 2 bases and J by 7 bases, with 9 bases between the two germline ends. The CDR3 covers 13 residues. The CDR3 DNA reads TGTGCCAGCAGTTTACCTAGGATAAATGAGCAGTTCTTC. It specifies CASSLPRINEQFF.

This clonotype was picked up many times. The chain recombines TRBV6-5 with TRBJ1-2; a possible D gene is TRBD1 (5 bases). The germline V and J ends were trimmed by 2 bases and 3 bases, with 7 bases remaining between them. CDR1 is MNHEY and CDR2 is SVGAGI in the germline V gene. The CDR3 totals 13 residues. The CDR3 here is CASSYGGDYGYTF. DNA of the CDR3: TGTGCCAGCAGTTACGGGGGAGACTATGGCTACACCTTC.

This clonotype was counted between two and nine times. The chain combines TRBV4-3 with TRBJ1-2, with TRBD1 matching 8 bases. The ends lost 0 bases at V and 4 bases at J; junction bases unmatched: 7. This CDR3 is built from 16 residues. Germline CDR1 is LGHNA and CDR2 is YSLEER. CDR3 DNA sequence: TGCGCCAGCAGCCAAGATAGGGGACAGGACTTCTATGGCTACACCTTC. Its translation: CASSQDRGQDFYGYTF.

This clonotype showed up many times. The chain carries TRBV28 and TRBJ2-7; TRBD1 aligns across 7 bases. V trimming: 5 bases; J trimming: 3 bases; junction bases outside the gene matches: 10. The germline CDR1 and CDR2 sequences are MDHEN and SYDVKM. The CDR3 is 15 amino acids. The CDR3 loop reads CASSTQGFGNYEQYF. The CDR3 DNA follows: TGTGCCAGCAGTACACAGGGGTTTGGGAACTACGAGCAGTACTTC.

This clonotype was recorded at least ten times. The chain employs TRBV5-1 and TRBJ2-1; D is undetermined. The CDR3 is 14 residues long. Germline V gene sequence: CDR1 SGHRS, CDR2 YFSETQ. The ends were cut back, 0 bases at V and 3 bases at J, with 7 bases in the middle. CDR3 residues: CASSLVFSYNEQFF. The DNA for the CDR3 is TGCGCCAGCAGCTTGGTGTTCAGCTACAATGAGCAGTTCTTC. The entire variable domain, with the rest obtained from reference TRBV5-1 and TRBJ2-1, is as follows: KAGVTQTPRYLIKTRGQQVTLSCSPISGHRSVSWYQQTPGQGLQFLFEYFSETQRNKGNFPGRFSGRQFSNSRSEMNVSTLELGDSALYLCASSLVFSYNEQFFGPGTRLTVL.

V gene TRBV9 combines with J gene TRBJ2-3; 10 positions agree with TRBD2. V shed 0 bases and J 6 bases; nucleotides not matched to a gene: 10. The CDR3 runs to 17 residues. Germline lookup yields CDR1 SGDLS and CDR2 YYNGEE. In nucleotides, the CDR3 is TGTGCCAGCAGCGTAGCAGCCAGCGGGAGGGGGGTGGATACGCAGTATTTT. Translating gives CASSVAASGRGVDTQYF.

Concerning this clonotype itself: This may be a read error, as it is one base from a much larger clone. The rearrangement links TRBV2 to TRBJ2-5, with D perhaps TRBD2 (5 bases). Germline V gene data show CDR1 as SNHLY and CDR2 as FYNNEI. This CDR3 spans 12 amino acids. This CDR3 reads CASRADGETPYF. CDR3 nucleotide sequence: TGTGCCAGCAGAGCGGACGGAGAGACCCCGTACTTC.

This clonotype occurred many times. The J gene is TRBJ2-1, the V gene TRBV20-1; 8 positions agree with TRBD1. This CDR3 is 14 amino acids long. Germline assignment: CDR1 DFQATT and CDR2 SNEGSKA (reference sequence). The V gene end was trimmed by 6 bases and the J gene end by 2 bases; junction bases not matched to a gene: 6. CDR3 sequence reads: CSAQTGVAYNEQFF. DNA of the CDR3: TGCAGTGCGCAGACAGGGGTCGCCTACAATGAGCAGTTCTTC.

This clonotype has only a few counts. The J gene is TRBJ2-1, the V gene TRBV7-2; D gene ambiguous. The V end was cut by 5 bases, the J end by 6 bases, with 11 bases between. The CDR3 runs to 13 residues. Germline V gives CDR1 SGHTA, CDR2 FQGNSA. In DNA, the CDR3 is TGTGCCAGCAGCCTGGTAAGGGCCAATGAGCAGTTCTTC. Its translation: CASSLVRANEQFF.

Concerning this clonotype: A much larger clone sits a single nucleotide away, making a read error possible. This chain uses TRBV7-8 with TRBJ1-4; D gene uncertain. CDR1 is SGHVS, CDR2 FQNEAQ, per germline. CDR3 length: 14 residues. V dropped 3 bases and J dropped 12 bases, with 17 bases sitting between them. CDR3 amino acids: CASSLAPTATELFF. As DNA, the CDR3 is TGTGCCAGCAGCTTGGCCCCGACCGCCACGGAACTGTTTTTT.

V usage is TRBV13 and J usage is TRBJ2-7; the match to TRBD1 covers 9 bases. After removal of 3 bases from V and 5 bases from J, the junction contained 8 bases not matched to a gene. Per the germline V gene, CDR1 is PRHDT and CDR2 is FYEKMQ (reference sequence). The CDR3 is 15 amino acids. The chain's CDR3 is CASSFADRGGHEQYF. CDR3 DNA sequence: TGTGCCAGCAGCTTCGCGGACAGGGGAGGCCACGAGCAGTACTTC.

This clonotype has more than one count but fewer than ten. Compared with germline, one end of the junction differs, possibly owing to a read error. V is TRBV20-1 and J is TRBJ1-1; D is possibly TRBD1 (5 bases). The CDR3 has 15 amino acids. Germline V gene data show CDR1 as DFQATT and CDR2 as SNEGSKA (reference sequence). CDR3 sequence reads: CSARVPRPGPTTSVF. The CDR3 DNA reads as TGCAGTGCTAGAGTTCCCCGGCCGGGACCTACGACCAGCGTATTT.

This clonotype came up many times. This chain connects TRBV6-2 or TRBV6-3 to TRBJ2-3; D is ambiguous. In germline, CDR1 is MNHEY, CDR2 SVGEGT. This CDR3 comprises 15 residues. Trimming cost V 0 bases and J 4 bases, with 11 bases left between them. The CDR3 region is CASSYSGLGPDTQYF. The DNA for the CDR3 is TGTGCCAGCAGTTACTCTGGCCTCGGCCCAGATACGCAGTATTTT.

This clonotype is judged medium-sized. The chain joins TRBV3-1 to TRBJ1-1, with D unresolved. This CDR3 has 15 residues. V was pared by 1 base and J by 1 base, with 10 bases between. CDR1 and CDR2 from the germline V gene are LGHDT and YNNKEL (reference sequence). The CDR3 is CASSQVTSRNTEAFF. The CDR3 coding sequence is TGTGCCAGCAGCCAAGTAACATCCCGGAACACTGAAGCTTTCTTT.

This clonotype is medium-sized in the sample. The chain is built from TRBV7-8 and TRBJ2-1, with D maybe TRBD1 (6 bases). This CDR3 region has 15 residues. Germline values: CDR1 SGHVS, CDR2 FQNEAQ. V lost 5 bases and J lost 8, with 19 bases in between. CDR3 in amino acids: CASSPPTGLSHEQFF. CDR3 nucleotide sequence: TGTGCCAGCAGCCCCCCGACAGGACTGTCCCATGAGCAGTTCTTC.

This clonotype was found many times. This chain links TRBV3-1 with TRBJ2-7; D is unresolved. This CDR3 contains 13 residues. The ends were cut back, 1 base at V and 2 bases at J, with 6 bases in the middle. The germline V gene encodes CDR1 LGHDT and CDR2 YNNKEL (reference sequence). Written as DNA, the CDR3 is TGTGCCAGCAGCCAAGGACTGACCTACGAGCAGTACTTC. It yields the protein CASSQGLTYEQYF.

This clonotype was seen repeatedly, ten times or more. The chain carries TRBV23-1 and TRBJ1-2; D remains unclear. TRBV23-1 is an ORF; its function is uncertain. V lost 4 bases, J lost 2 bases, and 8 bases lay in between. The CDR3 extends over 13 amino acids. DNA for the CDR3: TGCGCCAGCAGTCCCCCCCCAAACTATGGCTACACCTTC. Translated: CASSPPPNYGYTF.

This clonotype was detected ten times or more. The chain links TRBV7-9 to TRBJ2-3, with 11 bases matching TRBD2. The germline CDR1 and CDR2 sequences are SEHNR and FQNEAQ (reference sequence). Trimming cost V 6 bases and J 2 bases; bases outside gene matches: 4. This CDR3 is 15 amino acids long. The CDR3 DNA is TGTGCCAGCAGTAGTAGCGGGAGGGCCACAGATACGCAGTATTTT. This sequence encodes CASSSSGRATDTQYF.

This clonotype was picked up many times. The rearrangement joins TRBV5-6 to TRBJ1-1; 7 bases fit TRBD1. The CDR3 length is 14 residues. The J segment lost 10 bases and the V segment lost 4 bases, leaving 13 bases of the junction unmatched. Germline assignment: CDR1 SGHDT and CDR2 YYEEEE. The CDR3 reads CASSPGARGRRAFF. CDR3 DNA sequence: TGTGCCAGCAGCCCGGGGGCCAGGGGGAGGAGAGCTTTCTTT.

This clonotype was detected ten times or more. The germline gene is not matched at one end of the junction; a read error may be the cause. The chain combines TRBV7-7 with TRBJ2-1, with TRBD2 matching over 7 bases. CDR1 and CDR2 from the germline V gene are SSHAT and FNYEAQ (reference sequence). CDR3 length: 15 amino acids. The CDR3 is CASSSLAAPYNEQFF. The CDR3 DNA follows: TGTGCTAGCAGCTCCCTAGCGGCCCCTTACAATGAGCAGTTCTTC.

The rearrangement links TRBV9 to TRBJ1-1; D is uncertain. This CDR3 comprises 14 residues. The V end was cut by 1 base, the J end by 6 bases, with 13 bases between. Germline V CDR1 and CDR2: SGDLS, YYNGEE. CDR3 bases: TGTGCCAGCAGCGTAATGGGTCACCAGTCTGAAGCTTTCTTT. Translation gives CASSVMGHQSEAFF.

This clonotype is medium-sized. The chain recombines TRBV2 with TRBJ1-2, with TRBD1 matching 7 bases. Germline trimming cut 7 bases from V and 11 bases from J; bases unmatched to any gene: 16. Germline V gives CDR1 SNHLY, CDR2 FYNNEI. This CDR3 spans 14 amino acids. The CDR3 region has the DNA TGTGCCAGCAATAATGGACAGGAGGGGAATGTGTACACCTTC. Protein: CASNNGQEGNVYTF. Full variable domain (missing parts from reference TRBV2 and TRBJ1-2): EPEVTQTPSHQVTQMGQEVILRCVPISNHLYFYWYRQILGQKVEFLVSFYNNEISEKSEIFDDQFSVERPDGSNFTLKIRSTKLEDSAMYFCASNNGQEGNVYTFGSGTRLTVV.

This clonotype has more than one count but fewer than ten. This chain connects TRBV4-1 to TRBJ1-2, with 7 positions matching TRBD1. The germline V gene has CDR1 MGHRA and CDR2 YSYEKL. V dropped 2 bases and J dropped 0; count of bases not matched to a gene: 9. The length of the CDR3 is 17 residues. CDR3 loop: CASSQQPGQSPNYGYTF. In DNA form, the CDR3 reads TGCGCCAGCAGCCAACAGCCGGGACAGAGCCCTAACTATGGCTACACCTTC.

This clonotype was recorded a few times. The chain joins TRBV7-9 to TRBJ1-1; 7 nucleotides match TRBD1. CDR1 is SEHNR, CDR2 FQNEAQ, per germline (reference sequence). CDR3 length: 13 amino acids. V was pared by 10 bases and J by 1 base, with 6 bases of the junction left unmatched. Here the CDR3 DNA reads TGTGCCATCAAGGGACAGCCGAACACTGAAGCTTTCTTT. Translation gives CAIKGQPNTEAFF.

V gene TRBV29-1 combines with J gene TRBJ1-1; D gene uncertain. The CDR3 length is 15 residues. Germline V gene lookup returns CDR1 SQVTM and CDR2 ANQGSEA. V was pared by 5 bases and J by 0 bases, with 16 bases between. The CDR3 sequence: CSVPLGPYLNTEAFF. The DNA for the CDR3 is TGCAGCGTTCCCCTTGGACCTTATTTGAACACTGAAGCTTTCTTT.